This T cell receptor beta chain was identified in a study of T cell changes during pregnancy in multiple sclerosis. The CDR3 totals 14 residues. Sequenced by immunoSEQ multiplex PCR; TCRdb stores in-frame clones only, minus some. The table records 80,000 to 100,000 clones, about 93% of them present only once. The sequenced sample was peripheral blood, obtained after pregnancy. The rearrangement links TRBV21-1 to TRBJ1-5. TRBV21-1 is assigned pseudogene status. This receptor was identified in a female donor with multiple sclerosis, enrolled in a pregnancy study. CDR3 loop: CASSKAYSNQPQHF. The CDR3 coding sequence is TGTGCCAGCAGCAAAGCATATAGCAATCAGCCCCAGCATTTT.